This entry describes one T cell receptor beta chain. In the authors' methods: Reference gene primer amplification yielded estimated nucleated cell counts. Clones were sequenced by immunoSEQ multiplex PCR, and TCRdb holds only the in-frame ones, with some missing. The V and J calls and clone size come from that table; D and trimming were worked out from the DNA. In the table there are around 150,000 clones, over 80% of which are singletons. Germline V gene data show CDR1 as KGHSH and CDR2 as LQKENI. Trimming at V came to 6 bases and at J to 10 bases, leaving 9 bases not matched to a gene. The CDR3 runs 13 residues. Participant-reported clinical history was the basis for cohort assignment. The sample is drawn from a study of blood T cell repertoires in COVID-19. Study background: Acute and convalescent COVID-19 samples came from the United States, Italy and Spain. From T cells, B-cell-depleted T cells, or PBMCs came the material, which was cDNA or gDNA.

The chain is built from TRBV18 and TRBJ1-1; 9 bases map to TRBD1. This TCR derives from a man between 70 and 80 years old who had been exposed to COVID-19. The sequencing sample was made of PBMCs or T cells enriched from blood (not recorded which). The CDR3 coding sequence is TGTGCCAGCTCTGACGGGACAGGGAATTTAGCTTTCTTT. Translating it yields CASSDGTGNLAFF.